Listed below are T cell receptor beta chains from one sample, sequenced in a study of blood T cell repertoires in COVID-19. Measured with immunoSEQ multiplex PCR; TCRdb has only the in-frame clones, and not every one. The sample records tens of thousands of clones, 88% being singletons. Sequencing input: peripheral blood. The receptors originated from a man between 45 and 60 years old with acute or convalescent COVID-19. Both conserved end residues are part of each CDR3. A D gene is named only where the DNA matches it firmly. Only some rows state a clone size, as once, few, many or a class for expanded clones.

V gene	D gene	CDR3 length	J gene	clone size	CDR3 protein	CDR3 DNA
TRBV29-1	TRBD1	15	TRBJ2-2	once	CSVPRGTGGAVELFF	TGCAGCGTCCCTCGGGGGACAGGAGGGGCGGTAGAGCTGTTTTTT
TRBV29-1	NA	12	TRBJ1-2	NA	CSVEGAGDGYTF	TGCAGCGTTGAAGGCGCGGGAGATGGCTACACCTTC
TRBV20-1	NA	14	TRBJ2-3	NA	CSASKAGKTDSQYF	TGCAGTGCTAGTAAGGCCGGGAAAACAGATTCGCAGTATTTT
TRBV4-2	TRBD1	15	TRBJ2-5	NA	CASSQVGQVGETQYF	TGTGCCAGCAGCCAAGTAGGACAGGTCGGAGAGACCCAGTACTTC
TRBV6-5	NA	15	TRBJ2-7	NA	CASSTPGTHSLEQYF	TGTGCCAGCAGCACGCCCGGGACACACAGTTTGGAGCAGTACTTC
TRBV10-3	TRBD2	14	TRBJ2-1	NA	CAISRRGGHDEQFF	TGTGCCATCAGTCGACGGGGGGGCCACGATGAGCAGTTCTTC
TRBV7-2	NA	13	TRBJ1-1	NA	CASSSWTAREAFF	TGTGCCAGCAGCTCGTGGACTGCTCGTGAAGCTTTCTTT
TRBV9	NA	17	TRBJ2-2	NA	CASSEYSGTPLAGELFF	TGTGCCAGCAGCGAATACTCCGGGACACCGTTGGCCGGGGAGCTGTTTTTT
TRBV6-5	NA	14	TRBJ2-2	NA	CASRLQAPSGELFF	TGTGCCAGCAGATTACAGGCCCCTAGCGGGGAGCTGTTTTTT
TRBV24-1	NA	14	TRBJ2-5	NA	CATSDLRDQETQYF	TGTGCCACCAGTGATTTGCGGGACCAAGAGACCCAGTACTTC
TRBV5-1	TRBD2	14	TRBJ2-7	NA	CASSSLAGGYEQYF	TGCGCCAGCAGCTCACTAGCGGGGGGCTACGAGCAGTACTTC
TRBV15	TRBD1	17	TRBJ1-5	NA	CATSREEQGRSNQPQHF	TGTGCCACCAGCAGAGAGGAACAGGGGAGAAGCAATCAGCCCCAACATTTT
TRBV7-6	NA	15	TRBJ2-1	once	CASSLGSGPYNEQFF	TGTGCCAGCAGCTTAGGATCGGGTCCTTACAATGAGCAGTTCTTC
TRBV14	TRBD2	15	TRBJ2-5	NA	CASSQSPGLAMGQYF	TGTGCCAGCAGCCAATCTCCGGGACTAGCGATGGGCCAGTACTTC
TRBV29-1	NA	12	TRBJ1-2	NA	CSVEAASYGYTF	TGCAGCGTTGAGGCTGCTTCATATGGCTACACCTTC
TRBV10-3	TRBD1	13	TRBJ1-4	NA	CASSGGRSEKLFF	TGTGCCAGCTCAGGGGGTAGGAGTGAAAAACTGTTTTTT
TRBV7-9	NA	14	TRBJ1-6	NA	CASSLPGSNSPLHF	TGTGCCAGCAGCTTACCCGGGAGTAATTCACCCCTCCACTTT
TRBV27	NA	17	TRBJ2-3	NA	CASSPFTGTTSTDTQYF	TGTGCCAGCAGTCCGTTTACAGGGACCACTAGCACAGATACGCAGTATTTT
TRBV10-1	NA	14	TRBJ2-2	once	CASTPGGNTGELFF	TGCGCCAGCACCCCAGGAGGGAACACCGGGGAGCTGTTTTTT
TRBV5-5	NA	12	TRBJ2-3	NA	CASSTSTDTQYF	TGTGCCAGCAGCACTAGCACAGATACGCAGTATTTT
TRBV10-3	TRBD1	15	TRBJ1-5	NA	CAIRDEGAGNQPQHF	TGTGCCATCAGGGACGAGGGGGCGGGCAATCAGCCCCAGCATTTT
TRBV6-5	NA	14	TRBJ1-1	NA	CASRWDIMNTEAFF	TGTGCCAGCAGATGGGACATCATGAACACTGAAGCTTTCTTT
TRBV7-3	TRBD1	15	TRBJ2-1	NA	CASSSSGQPLNEQFF	TGTGCCAGCAGCTCCTCGGGACAGCCGCTAAATGAGCAGTTCTTC
TRBV12-3/TRBV12-4	NA	12	TRBJ2-3	NA	CASSLGGGPEYF	TGTGCCAGCAGTTTAGGGGGGGGCCCGGAATATTTT
TRBV6-6	TRBD1	15	TRBJ1-5	NA	CASSRDRVYNQPQHF	TGTGCCAGCAGTCGGGACAGGGTTTACAATCAGCCCCAGCATTTT
TRBV10-3	TRBD2	15	TRBJ2-2	NA	CAISVIPSGDGELFF	TGTGCCATCAGTGTAATCCCTAGCGGTGACGGGGAGCTGTTTTTT
TRBV11-3	NA	13	TRBJ2-3	NA	CASSRGQSDTQYF	TGTGCCAGCAGCCGCGGACAGTCAGATACGCAGTATTTT
TRBV6-5	NA	13	TRBJ1-5	NA	CASMAGGNQPQHF	TGTGCCAGCATGGCAGGGGGCAATCAGCCCCAGCATTTT
TRBV28	NA	13	TRBJ1-1	NA	CASSLSGVPEAFF	TGTGCCAGCAGTTTATCAGGGGTCCCTGAAGCTTTCTTT
TRBV27	TRBD1	13	TRBJ2-7	NA	CASSSRQGYEQYF	TGTGCCAGCAGTTCAAGACAGGGCTACGAGCAGTACTTC